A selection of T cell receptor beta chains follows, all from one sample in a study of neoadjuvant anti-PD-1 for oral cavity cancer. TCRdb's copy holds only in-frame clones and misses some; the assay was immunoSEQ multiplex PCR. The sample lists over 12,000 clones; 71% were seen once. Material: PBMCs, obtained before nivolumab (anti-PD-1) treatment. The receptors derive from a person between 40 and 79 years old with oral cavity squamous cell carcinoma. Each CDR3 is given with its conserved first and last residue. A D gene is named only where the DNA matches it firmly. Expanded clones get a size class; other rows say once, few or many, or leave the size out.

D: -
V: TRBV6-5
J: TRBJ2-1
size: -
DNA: TGTGCCAGCAGCTTTACAGGATACAATGAGCAGTTCTTC
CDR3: CASSFTGYNEQFF

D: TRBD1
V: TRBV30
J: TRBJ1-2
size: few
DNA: TGTGCCTGGAAAATTTATCGGACAGGCCTCTACACCTTC
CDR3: CAWKIYRTGLYTF

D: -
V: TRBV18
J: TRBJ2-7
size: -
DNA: TGTGCCAGCTCACCACCCACAGGCTCCCTTTACGAGCAGTACTTC
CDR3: CASSPPTGSLYEQYF

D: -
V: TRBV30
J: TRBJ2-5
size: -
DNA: TGTGCCTGGAGTTCTGGACAGCAAGAGACCCAGTACTTC
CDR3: CAWSSGQQETQYF

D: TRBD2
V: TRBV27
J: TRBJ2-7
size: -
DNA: TGTGCCAGCAGTCCGTCTCTAGCGGGAAACGCCGAGCAGTACTTC
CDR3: CASSPSLAGNAEQYF

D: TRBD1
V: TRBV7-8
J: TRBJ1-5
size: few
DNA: TGTGCCAGCAGCTTAGTCCGACAGGGGGAGGCTAGCAATCAGCCCCAGCATTTT
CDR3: CASSLVRQGEASNQPQHF

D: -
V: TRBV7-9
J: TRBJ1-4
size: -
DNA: TGTGCCAGCAGCTCCCCAGGGGAAAAACTGTTTTTT
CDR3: CASSSPGEKLFF

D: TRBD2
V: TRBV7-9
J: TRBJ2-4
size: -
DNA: TGTGCCAGCAGCTTAGTGCCTAGCGGGGGCCGTTTAGCCAAAAACATTCAGTACTTC
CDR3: CASSLVPSGGRLAKNIQYF

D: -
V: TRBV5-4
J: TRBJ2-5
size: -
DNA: TGTGCCAGCAGCTCATCCCCGGGGGACGAGACCCAGTACTTC
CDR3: CASSSSPGDETQYF

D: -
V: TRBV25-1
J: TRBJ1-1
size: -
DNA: TGTGCCAGCAGTCGAGGGGGTTACACTGAAGCTTTCTTT
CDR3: CASSRGGYTEAFF

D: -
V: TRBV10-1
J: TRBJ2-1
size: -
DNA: TGCGCCAGCAGTGACCGGCAGGGGTTTGGAAATGAGCAGTTCTTC
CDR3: CASSDRQGFGNEQFF

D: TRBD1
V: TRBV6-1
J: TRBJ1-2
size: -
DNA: TGTGCCAGCAGGGGACAGGCTCTTTTGTATGGCTACACCTTC
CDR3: CASRGQALLYGYTF

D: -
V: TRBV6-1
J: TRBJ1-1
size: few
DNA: TGTGCCAGCAGGCGGCCAAGCCCTGAAGCTTTCTTT
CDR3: CASRRPSPEAFF

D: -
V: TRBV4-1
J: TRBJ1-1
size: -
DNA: TGCGCCAGCAGCCAGCGGGAAGGGACGAACACTGAAGCTTTCTTT
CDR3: CASSQREGTNTEAFF

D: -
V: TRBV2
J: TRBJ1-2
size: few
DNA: TGTGCCAGCATGAGAGACCGGGGGGCGTCCTCAGGCTACACCTTC
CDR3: CASMRDRGASSGYTF

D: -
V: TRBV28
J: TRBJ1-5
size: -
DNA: TGTGCCAGCAGATCGGCAAAGGGCTATAGCAATCAGCCCCAGCATTTT
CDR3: CASRSAKGYSNQPQHF

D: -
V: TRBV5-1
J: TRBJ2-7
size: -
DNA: TGCGCCAGCAGACAACGCTACCTACCCAGCTCCTACGAGCAGTACTTC
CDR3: CASRQRYLPSSYEQYF

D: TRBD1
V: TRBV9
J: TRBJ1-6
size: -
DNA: TGTGCCAGCAGCTTTACGGGACAGTATAATTCACCCCTCCACTTT
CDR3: CASSFTGQYNSPLHF

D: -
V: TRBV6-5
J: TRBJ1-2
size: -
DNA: TGTGCCAGCAGTTACTTGGGGAAGTACTATGGCTACACCTTC
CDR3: CASSYLGKYYGYTF

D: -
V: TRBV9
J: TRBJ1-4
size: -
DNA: TGTGCCAGCAGCGTAGAGCAGGGGAGAACTAATGAAAAACTGTTTTTT
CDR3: CASSVEQGRTNEKLFF

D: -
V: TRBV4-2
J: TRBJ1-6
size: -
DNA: TGTGCCAGCAGCCAAGGAGTTGCGCGTTCACCCCTCCACTTT
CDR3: CASSQGVARSPLHF

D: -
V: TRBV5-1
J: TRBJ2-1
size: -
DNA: TGCGCCAGCAGCTTGAGCAATGAGCAGTTCTTC
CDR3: CASSLSNEQFF

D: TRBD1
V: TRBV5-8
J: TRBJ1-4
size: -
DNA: TGTGCCAGCAGCTTCTACAGGGGGGCGAACGAAAAACTGTTTTTT
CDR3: CASSFYRGANEKLFF

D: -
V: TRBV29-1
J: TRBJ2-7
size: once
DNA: TGCAGCGGCGGGGGCGGCCCCGAGGGGGAGCAGTACTTC
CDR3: CSGGGGPEGEQYF

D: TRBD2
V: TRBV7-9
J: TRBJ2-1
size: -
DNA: TGTGCCAGCAGTATCGGACTAGCGGGACCTTTGGATGAGCAGTTCTTC
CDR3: CASSIGLAGPLDEQFF

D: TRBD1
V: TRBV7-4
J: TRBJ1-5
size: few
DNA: TGTGCCAGCAGCTTACGGAGAGGGACAGGGGGTGGTCAGCCCCAGCATTTT
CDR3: CASSLRRGTGGGQPQHF

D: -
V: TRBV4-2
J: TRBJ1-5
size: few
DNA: TGTGCCAGCAGCCCGTTTGAAAAATCGGGGGCTGATAGCAATCAGCCCCAGCATTTT
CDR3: CASSPFEKSGADSNQPQHF

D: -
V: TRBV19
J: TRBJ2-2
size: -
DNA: TGTGCCAGTATGCTGACAATCCCGAACACCGGGGAGCTGTTTTTT
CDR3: CASMLTIPNTGELFF

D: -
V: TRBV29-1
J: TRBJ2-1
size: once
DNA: TGCAGCGTTGACGAGGGGGTTCGCAATGAGCAGTTCTTC
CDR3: CSVDEGVRNEQFF

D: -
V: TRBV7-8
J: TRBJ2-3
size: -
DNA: TGTGCCAGCAGCTTAAGAAGCGATCACACAGATACGCAGTATTTT
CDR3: CASSLRSDHTDTQYF

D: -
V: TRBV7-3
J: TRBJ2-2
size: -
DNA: TGTGCCAGCAGCTTAACAGCAACCACCCGGGAGCTGTTTTTT
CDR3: CASSLTATTRELFF

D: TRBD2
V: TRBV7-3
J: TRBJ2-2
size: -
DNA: TGTGCCAGCAGCTCCGAGGCTTATTACTCGGCTAGCGGGATCACCGGGGAGCTGTTTTTT
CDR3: CASSSEAYYSASGITGELFF

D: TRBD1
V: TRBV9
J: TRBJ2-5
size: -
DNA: TGTGCCAGCGACACGGGACAGAGGTACCAAGAGACCCAGTACTTC
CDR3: CASDTGQRYQETQYF

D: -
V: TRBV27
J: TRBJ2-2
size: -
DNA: TGTGCCAGCAGCGGACTTCACACCGGGGAGCTGTTTTTT
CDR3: CASSGLHTGELFF

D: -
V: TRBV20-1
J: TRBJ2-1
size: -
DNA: TGCAGTGGTCTATCCTACAATGAGCAGTTCTTC
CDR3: CSGLSYNEQFF

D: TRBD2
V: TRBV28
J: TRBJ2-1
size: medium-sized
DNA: TGTGCCAGCACTGCGGGAGGGCCCTACAATGAGCAGTTCTTC
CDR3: CASTAGGPYNEQFF

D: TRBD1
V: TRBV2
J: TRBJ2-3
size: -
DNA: TGTGCCAGCAGTTTTAGGGGGACAGGGTCGGCAGATACGCAGTATTTT
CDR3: CASSFRGTGSADTQYF

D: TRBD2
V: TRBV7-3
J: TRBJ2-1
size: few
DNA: TGTGCCAGCAGCTCCAGTAGCGGGAGTAGGGGTGAGCAGTTCTTC
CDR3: CASSSSSGSRGEQFF

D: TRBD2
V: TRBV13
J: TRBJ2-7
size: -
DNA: TGTGCCAGCAGCTTGACTAGCAGCTACGAGCAGTACTTC
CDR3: CASSLTSSYEQYF

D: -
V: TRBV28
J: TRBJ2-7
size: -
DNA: TGTGCCAGCAGTTTCCACGGGACTCGGAGCTACGAGCAGTACTTC
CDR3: CASSFHGTRSYEQYF